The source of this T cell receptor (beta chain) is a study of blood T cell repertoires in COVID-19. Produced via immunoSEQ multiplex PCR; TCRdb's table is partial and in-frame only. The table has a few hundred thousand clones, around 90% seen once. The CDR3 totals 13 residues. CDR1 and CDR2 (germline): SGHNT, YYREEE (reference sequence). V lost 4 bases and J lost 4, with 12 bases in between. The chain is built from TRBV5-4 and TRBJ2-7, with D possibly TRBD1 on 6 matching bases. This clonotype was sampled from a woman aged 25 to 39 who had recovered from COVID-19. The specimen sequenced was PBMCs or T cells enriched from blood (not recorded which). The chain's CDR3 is CASSRFTGYEQYF. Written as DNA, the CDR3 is TGTGCCAGCAGCCGGTTCACAGGGTACGAGCAGTACTTC.